The 10 T cell receptor beta chains below were found in one sample sequenced in a study of naive and memory T cell subsets. Both TRBC1 and TRBC2 were covered by a beta constant-region primer of two equimolar oligonucleotides. Four rounds of PCR amplified the ligated cDNA using nested alpha and beta constant-region primers plus SP2. TCRdb analysed the UMI-ligation and nested PCR reads with MiXCR anew, one entry per CDR3 protein. The profile shows 120,000 to 150,000 distinct CDR3 sequences, roughly 22% of them singletons. General study points: Possibly reflecting memory cells re-expressing CD45RA, a few larger clonotypes occurred in naive repertoires, especially CD8.

No antigens are known for them. Material for sequencing was naive CD4+ T cells from blood. These receptors were obtained from a human donor in good health.

This clonotype has only a few counts. The chain links TRBV20-1 to TRBJ2-7; the D gene is possibly TRBD2 (6 bases). CDR1 is DFQATT and CDR2 is SNEGSKA in the germline V gene (reference sequence). The CDR3 is 14 residues long. Trimming shortened V by 1 base and J by 3 bases, and 13 bases separated the two germline ends. DNA of the CDR3: TGCAGTGCTAGAGGTCTTCAGGGACTCTACGAGCAGTACTTC. It encodes CSARGLQGLYEQYF.

V is TRBV11-3 and J is TRBJ2-1; TRBD2 matches 11 bases. The CDR3 extends over 14 amino acids. Germline lookup yields CDR1 SGHNT and CDR2 YENEEA. The trim removed 4 bases at V and 6 bases at J, leaving 2 bases unmatched. This CDR3 reads CASSYSGRVNEQFF. The CDR3 nucleotides are TGTGCCAGCAGCTATAGCGGGAGGGTCAATGAGCAGTTCTTC.

This clonotype was recorded at least ten times. The rearrangement joins TRBV10-3 to TRBJ2-3, with D perhaps matching TRBD2 (5 bases). CDR1 is ENHRY and CDR2 is SYGVKD in the germline V gene. The CDR3 runs to 15 residues. V was trimmed by 0 bases and J by 2 bases, leaving 9 bases between them. CDR3 loop: CAISESERSTDTQYF. The CDR3 DNA follows: TGTGCCATCAGTGAGTCAGAGCGGTCCACAGATACGCAGTATTTT.

The table lists this clonotype with a few counts. V gene TRBV6-8 combines with J gene TRBJ2-7; 8 nucleotides match TRBD2. The CDR3 covers 15 residues. Germline CDR1 and CDR2: MNHGY and SAAAGT. V gave up 0 bases and J gave up 3 bases; unmatched junction bases: 4. The CDR3 DNA sequence: TGTGCCAGCAGTTACTCCCTAGCGGGCTTCTACGAGCAGTACTTC. Residues: CASSYSLAGFYEQYF.

A few counts support this clonotype. The chain uses TRBV9 and TRBJ2-3, with 10 bases that match TRBD1. From germline, CDR1 is SGDLS and CDR2 YYNGEE. The CDR3 totals 16 residues. With V trimmed by 0 bases and J by 5 bases, 6 bases remained unmatched. For the CDR3, the DNA is TGTGCCAGCAGCGTAGAGGACAGGGGGTTTGGAGATACGCAGTATTTT. Translation gives CASSVEDRGFGDTQYF.

V usage is TRBV6-5 and J usage is TRBJ1-5; no clear D gene. Trimming took off 6 bases at V and 7 bases at J, with 16 bases between the two ends. CDR3 length: 14 amino acids. CDR1 and CDR2 (germline): MNHEY, SVGAGI. This chain's CDR3 is CASSPFEGRQPQHF. The CDR3 DNA sequence: TGTGCCAGCAGCCCCTTTGAAGGGCGGCAGCCCCAGCATTTT.

This clonotype was seen at least ten times. The chain couples TRBV21-1 to TRBJ2-7; TRBD2 was called by the table and not checked on the DNA. TRBV21-1 is noted as a pseudogene. This CDR3 comprises 15 residues. CDR3 sequence: CASSKDGRASYEQYF. As DNA, the CDR3 is TGTGCCAGCAGCAAAGATGGCAGGGCCTCCTACGAGCAGTACTTC.

The chain recombines TRBV28 with TRBJ2-7; D remains ambiguous. This CDR3 region has 12 residues. Looked up from germline, CDR1 is MDHEN and CDR2 is SYDVKM. Deletions cut 10 bases from V and 0 bases from J, with 10 bases between. For the CDR3, the DNA is TGTGCCACCGGACCGCCCTCCTACGAGCAGTACTTC. The encoded protein is CATGPPSYEQYF.

This clonotype was detected ten times or more. The V call is TRBV29-1, the J call TRBJ1-1; possible D gene TRBD1, 6 bases. The CDR3 spans 13 residues. Germline assignment: CDR1 SQVTM and CDR2 ANQGSEA. Trimming removed 8 bases from V and 1 base from J, with 14 bases in between. The CDR3 loop reads CSSQGTPNTEAFF. Written as DNA, the CDR3 is TGCAGCTCTCAGGGGACACCGAACACTGAAGCTTTCTTT.

This clonotype was counted between two and nine times. V is TRBV12-3 or TRBV12-4 and J is TRBJ2-7; TRBD1 matches 7 bases. This CDR3 contains 12 residues. V was pared by 6 bases and J by 4 bases, with 3 bases of the junction left unmatched. The CDR3 protein is CASSPGQYEQYF. The CDR3 DNA sequence: TGTGCCAGCAGCCCGGGACAGTACGAGCAGTACTTC.